The clone carrying this T cell receptor beta chain was counted many times. Its antigen is undetermined. The data are from a study of post-analysis software for immune sequencing data. The overall study: Disease trajectories encompassed relapsing-remitting, secondary progressive and progressive-relapsing multiple sclerosis. Regarding the study as a whole: Controls showed lower frequencies than patients for four to six TRBV segments, and TRBV5-6, TRBV5-1 and TRBV20-1 were among these. Among multiple sclerosis patients, normalized Chao1 diversity was significantly below that of controls.

The CDR3 is made up of 14 amino acids. V shed 4 bases, J shed 6 bases, and the junction held 7 bases outside the gene matches. Germline V gene sequence: CDR1 DFQATT, CDR2 SNEGSKA (reference sequence). The authors incorporated unique molecular identifiers into the TCR beta cDNA libraries. The yield from roughly 1 to 10 million T cells was some 500,000 cDNA molecules in total. TCRdb independently ran MiXCR on the PCR reads; one entry per CDR3 protein. The profile shows hundreds of thousands of distinct CDR3 sequences, roughly 29% of them singletons. The source of this sequence is a girl aged 10-17 years with multiple sclerosis. The chain recombines TRBV20-1 with TRBJ2-1, with 9 bases matching TRBD1. The sequenced sample consisted of blood. The CDR3, as DNA: TGCAGTGCTACCTGGACAGGGGCGCGCAATGAGCAGTTCTTC. This gives the protein CSATWTGARNEQFF.